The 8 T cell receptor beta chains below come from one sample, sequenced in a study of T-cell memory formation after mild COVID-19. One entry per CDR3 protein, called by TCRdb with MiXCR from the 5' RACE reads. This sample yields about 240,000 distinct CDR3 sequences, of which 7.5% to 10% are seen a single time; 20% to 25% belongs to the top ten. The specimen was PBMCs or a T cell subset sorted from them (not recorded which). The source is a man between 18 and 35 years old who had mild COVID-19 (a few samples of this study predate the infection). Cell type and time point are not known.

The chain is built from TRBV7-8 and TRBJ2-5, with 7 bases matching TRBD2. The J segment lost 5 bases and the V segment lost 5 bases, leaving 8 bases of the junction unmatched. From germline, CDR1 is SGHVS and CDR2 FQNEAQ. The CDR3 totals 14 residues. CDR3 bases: TGTGCCAGCAGCCCAGGACTAGGGAGGGAGACCCAGTACTTC. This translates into CASSPGLGRETQYF.

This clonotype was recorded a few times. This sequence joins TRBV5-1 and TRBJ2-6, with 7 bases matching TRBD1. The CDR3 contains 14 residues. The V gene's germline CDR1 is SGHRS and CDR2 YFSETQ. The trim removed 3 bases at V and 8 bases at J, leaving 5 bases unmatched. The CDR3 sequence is CASSSRDSTNVLTF. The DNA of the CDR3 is TGCGCCAGCAGCTCCCGGGACAGCACCAACGTCCTGACTTTC.

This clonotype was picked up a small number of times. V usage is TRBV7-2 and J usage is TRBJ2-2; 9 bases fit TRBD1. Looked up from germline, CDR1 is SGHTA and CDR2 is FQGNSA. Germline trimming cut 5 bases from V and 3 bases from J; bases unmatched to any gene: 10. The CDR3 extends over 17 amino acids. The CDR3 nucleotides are TGTGCCAGCAGCCCGGGCCCGGGACAGGGTTACACCGGGGAGCTGTTTTTT. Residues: CASSPGPGQGYTGELFF.

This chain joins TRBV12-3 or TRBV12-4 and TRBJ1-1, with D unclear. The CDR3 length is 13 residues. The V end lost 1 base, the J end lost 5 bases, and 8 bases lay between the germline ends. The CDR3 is CASSLGAKTEAFF. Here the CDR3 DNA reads TGTGCCAGCAGTTTAGGGGCAAAGACTGAAGCTTTCTTT.

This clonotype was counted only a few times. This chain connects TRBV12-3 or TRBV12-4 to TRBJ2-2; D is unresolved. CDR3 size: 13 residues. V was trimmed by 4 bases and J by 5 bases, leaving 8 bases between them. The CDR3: CASSYGWTGELFF. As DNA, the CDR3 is TGTGCCAGCAGTTACGGATGGACCGGGGAGCTGTTTTTT.

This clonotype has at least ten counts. The CDR3 nucleotides read TGTGCCAGCAGCTTAGGAGGGATAACCTACGAGCAGTACTTC. Translated, it gives CASSLGGITYEQYF. J is TRBJ2-7 and V is TRBV7-6, with a tentative D call TRBD2 (5 bases). This CDR3 is built from 14 residues. CDR1 SGHVS and CDR2 FNYEAQ come from the germline V gene. Trimming stripped 1 base from V and 2 bases from J, with 9 bases between.

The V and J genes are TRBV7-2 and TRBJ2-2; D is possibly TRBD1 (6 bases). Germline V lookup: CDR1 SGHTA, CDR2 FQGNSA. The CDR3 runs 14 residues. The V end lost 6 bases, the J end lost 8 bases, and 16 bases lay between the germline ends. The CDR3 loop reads CASRRAQGWGELFF. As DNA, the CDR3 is TGTGCCAGCAGACGAGCCCAGGGGTGGGGGGAGCTGTTTTTT.

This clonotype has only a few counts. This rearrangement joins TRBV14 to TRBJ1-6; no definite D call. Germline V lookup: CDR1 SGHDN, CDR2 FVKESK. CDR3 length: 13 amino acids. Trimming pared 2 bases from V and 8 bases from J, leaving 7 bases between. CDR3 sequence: CASSQLDYSPLHF. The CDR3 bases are TGTGCCAGCAGCCAACTGGATTATTCACCCCTCCACTTT.